The rows below give T cell receptor beta chains drawn from one sample of a study of early T cells in non-severe SARS-CoV-2 infection. TCRdb passed the 5' RACE reads through MiXCR, listing each CDR3 protein once. The sample consists of 36,000 or so distinct CDR3 sequences, around 3.9% of them appearing once. The sample consisted of whole blood. Receptor source: an adult who was a healthcare worker with PCR-confirmed SARS-CoV-2 infection or an uninfected control (not recorded which). CDR3s include the opening cysteine and the closing phenylalanine or tryptophan. A D gene is named only where the DNA matches it firmly. For some rows the clone size is stated as once, few or many, or as a class when expanded; others skip it.

clone_size	v_call	j_call	d_call	cdr3_aa	cdr3_nt
-	TRBV7-8	TRBJ2-2	-	CASSTLGGGTGELFF	TGTGCCAGCAGCACACTCGGAGGGGGCACCGGGGAGCTGTTTTTT
many	TRBV7-6	TRBJ2-1	TRBD1	CASSQGQGMNNEQFF	TGTGCCAGCAGCCAGGGACAGGGGATGAACAATGAGCAGTTCTTC
many	TRBV10-1	TRBJ2-2	TRBD2	CASSEVAGAGELFF	TGCGCCAGCAGTGAAGTAGCGGGAGCCGGGGAGCTGTTTTTT
many	TRBV21-1	TRBJ1-5	-	CASSPPGDSNQPQHF	TGTGCCAGCAGCCCCCCGGGGGACAGCAATCAGCCCCAGCATTTT
few	TRBV30	TRBJ2-7	-	CAWSVRVGDIQYF	TGTGCCTGGAGTGTAAGGGTCGGGGACATCCAGTACTTC
many	TRBV10-3	TRBJ2-5	-	CAISERTNQETQYF	TGTGCCATCAGTGAACGGACAAACCAAGAGACCCAGTACTTC
many	TRBV6-1	TRBJ2-1	TRBD2	CASSEGGGTYNEQFF	TGTGCCAGCAGTGAAGGGGGGGGAACCTACAATGAGCAGTTCTTC
many	TRBV7-9	TRBJ2-7	TRBD1	CASSPTGALHEQYF	TGTGCCAGCAGCCCTACAGGGGCGCTCCACGAGCAGTACTTC
many	TRBV29-1	TRBJ2-7	-	CSVTTGPSYEQYF	TGCAGCGTTACTACAGGCCCTTCCTACGAGCAGTACTTC
-	TRBV24-1	TRBJ2-5	-	CATSVGTDTQETQYF	TGTGCCACCAGTGTAGGGACGGACACTCAAGAGACCCAGTACTTC
many	TRBV18	TRBJ2-7	-	CASSQNPYEQYF	TGTGCCAGCTCACAGAACCCCTACGAGCAGTACTTC
many	TRBV12-3/TRBV12-4	TRBJ1-5	TRBD1	CASSLSGGGQPQHF	TGTGCCAGCAGTTTGTCAGGGGGCGGTCAGCCCCAGCATTTT
many	TRBV7-9	TRBJ2-1	-	CASSLIGDNEQFF	TGTGCCAGCAGCTTAATCGGGGACAATGAGCAGTTCTTC
many	TRBV20-1	TRBJ2-3	-	CRAIPRLVVSADTQYF	TGCAGGGCAATTCCGAGACTAGTAGTTTCGGCAGATACGCAGTATTTT
-	TRBV7-9	TRBJ2-7	TRBD2	CASSPVERGAYEQYF	TGTGCCAGCAGCCCGGTGGAGCGGGGAGCCTACGAGCAGTACTTC
many	TRBV14	TRBJ1-1	-	CASSQVGGTEAFF	TGTGCCAGCAGCCAAGTGGGGGGCACTGAAGCTTTCTTT
many	TRBV12-3/TRBV12-4	TRBJ2-2	-	CASNPGLPANTGELFF	TGTGCCAGCAACCCGGGACTTCCCGCGAACACCGGGGAGCTGTTTTTT
many	TRBV29-1	TRBJ2-3	TRBD1	CSVDRGRDTQYF	TGCAGCGTGGACAGGGGAAGGGATACGCAGTATTTT
-	TRBV3-1	TRBJ1-2	-	CASSQDGPPTIYGYTF	TGTGCCAGCAGCCAAGATGGCCCGCCCACTATCTATGGCTACACCTTC
many	TRBV7-9	TRBJ2-7	TRBD1	CASSPRTGRSIEQYF	TGTGCCAGCAGCCCTCGGACAGGGCGCTCCATCGAGCAGTACTTC
-	TRBV5-1	TRBJ1-1	-	CASSSVGGIMNTEAFF	TGCGCCAGCAGCTCCGTTGGGGGTATCATGAACACTGAAGCTTTCTTT
many	TRBV20-1	TRBJ2-1	-	CSARHPGSYNEQFF	TGCAGTGCTAGACATCCTGGTTCCTACAATGAGCAGTTCTTC
many	TRBV5-6	TRBJ2-7	-	CASSLAGPRGHEQYF	TGTGCCAGCAGCTTGGCCGGACCCAGGGGTCACGAGCAGTACTTC
few	TRBV4-2	TRBJ1-1	-	CASSPEVFWDTEAFF	TGTGCCAGCAGCCCGGAGGTCTTTTGGGACACTGAAGCTTTCTTT
medium-sized	TRBV12-3/TRBV12-4	TRBJ2-5	-	CASRVDLVGGEETQYF	TGTGCCAGCAGGGTTGACTTAGTTGGGGGTGAAGAGACCCAGTACTTC
many	TRBV12-2	TRBJ2-1	-	CASRFPPGTASCYYNEQFF	TGTGCAAGTCGCTTTCCCCCCGGGACAGCGTCTTGCTACTACAATGAGCAGTTCTTC
-	TRBV27	TRBJ2-7	-	CASSYKGYCEQYF	TGTGCCAGCAGTTACAAGGGGTATTGCGAGCAGTACTTC
-	TRBV15	TRBJ2-4	TRBD2	CATEGLAGVKNIQYF	TGTGCCACCGAAGGGCTAGCGGGAGTCAAAAACATTCAGTACTTC
many	TRBV29-1	TRBJ2-2	TRBD1	CSVASGTGGTGELFF	TGCAGCGTTGCCTCAGGGACAGGGGGAACCGGGGAGCTGTTTTTT
medium-sized	TRBV20-1	TRBJ2-3	TRBD2	CSALRGEGTDTQYF	TGCAGTGCGCTGCGGGGGGAGGGGACAGATACGCAGTATTTT
many	TRBV15	TRBJ1-5	TRBD1	CATSNRQGNQPQHF	TGTGCCACCAGCAACCGACAGGGGAATCAGCCCCAGCATTTT
many	TRBV7-8	TRBJ2-3	-	CASSSGLSDSTDTQYF	TGTGCCAGCAGCTCGGGACTCTCGGATAGCACAGATACGCAGTATTTT
many	TRBV29-1	TRBJ2-5	TRBD1	CSVERDRGQETQYF	TGCAGCGTTGAAAGGGACAGGGGGCAAGAGACCCAGTACTTC
many	TRBV20-1	TRBJ2-7	-	CSALVFRDYEQYF	TGCAGTGCTCTCGTCTTCCGGGACTACGAGCAGTACTTC
many	TRBV29-1	TRBJ2-1	-	CSVDLYNEQFF	TGCAGCGTTGACTTGTACAATGAGCAGTTCTTC
many	TRBV7-9	TRBJ2-4	-	CASSPLTGRNIQYF	TGTGCCAGCAGCCCCCTGACAGGACGAAACATTCAGTACTTC